This T cell receptor beta chain appears in the sequencing data of a study of early T cells in non-severe SARS-CoV-2 infection. Study in general: Sequencing used unsorted whole-blood bulk RNA, so chains lack pairing.

In germline, CDR1 is SQVTM, CDR2 ANQGSEA. Trimming at V came to 5 bases and at J to 3 bases, leaving 4 bases not matched to a gene. The CDR3 sequence is 14 residues long. Each single cDNA molecule received a unique molecular identifier. TCRdb processed the 5' RACE reads anew with MiXCR; each CDR3 protein has one entry. This sample has 20,000 to 25,000 distinct CDR3 sequences, with more than 4.5% found just once. General study findings and limits: Private and CD4 specificities were missed by VDJdb matching, which favored anti-spike CD8 responses.

This clonotype has ten or more counts. Its antigen is as yet unknown. Sequencing was performed on whole blood. The chain uses TRBV29-1 and TRBJ2-1, with 10 bases matching TRBD2. This receptor was obtained from an adult who was a healthcare worker with PCR-confirmed SARS-CoV-2 infection or an uninfected control (not recorded which). CDR3 residues: CSVNPSGSYNEQFF. CDR3 nucleotide sequence: TGCAGCGTTAATCCTAGCGGGAGCTACAATGAGCAGTTCTTC.